This entry features one T cell receptor (beta chain) sequence. Its antigen is not identified. Antigen-specific CD4+ T cells were expanded (with viral peptide pools) by the ViraFEST assay ahead of sequencing. Cells that had been cultured for less than eleven days were the source of isolated CD4+ T cells. Each vaccine recipient was nucleocapsid antibody negative and had no prior SARS-CoV-2 infection. Sequencing was performed with immunoSEQ multiplex PCR; in TCRdb, only in-frame clones are kept and a portion is missing. The sample lists more than 20,000 clones; around 72% were seen once. Per germline, CDR1 MDHEN and CDR2 SYDVKM. The ends were cut back, 10 bases at V and 6 bases at J, with 10 bases in the middle. CDR3 length: 10 amino acids. This sample was taken from a study of vaccination effects on CD4 cells after COVID-19.

The sequence came from a human donor who received a COVID-19 vaccine. This chain uses TRBV28 with TRBJ2-7; D call uncertain. This specimen was CD4+ T cells from PBMCs cultured with HCoV-NL63 spike peptides, taken before COVID-19 vaccination. This CDR3 reads CATPLAEQYF. CDR3 sequence (DNA): TGTGCCACCCCATTGGCCGAGCAGTACTTC.